The 32 T cell receptor beta chains below were found in one sample sequenced in a study of blood T cell repertoires in COVID-19. Method: immunoSEQ multiplex PCR; TCRdb's copy keeps in-frame clones and lacks some. The sample holds tens of thousands of clones, about 82% seen once. Sequenced sample: peripheral blood. These receptors were obtained from a man over 45 with active COVID-19.

This chain links TRBV7-9 with TRBJ2-7; possibly TRBD1 or TRBD2 for D (5 bases each). CDR3 length equals 14 residues. Deletions cut 5 bases from V and 6 bases from J, with 17 bases between. Germline CDR1 reads SEHNR; CDR2 reads FQNEAQ (reference sequence). The CDR3 nucleotides are TGTGCCAGCAGCCTAGAGGGTTGGGGCGTCGAGCAGTACGTC. It specifies CASSLEGWGVEQYV.

The chain combines TRBV30 with TRBJ1-5; 8 bases agree with TRBD1. CDR1 is GTSNPN, CDR2 SVGIG, per germline (reference sequence). The CDR3 is made up of 13 amino acids. J gave up 0 bases and V 7 bases, and 2 bases lay outside the gene matches. The CDR3 sequence is CAYGTGSNQPQHF. CDR3 nucleotides: TGTGCCTATGGGACAGGTAGCAATCAGCCCCAGCATTTT.

The rearrangement links TRBV6-6 to TRBJ2-7; 12 bases align to TRBD2. The CDR3 is made up of 20 amino acids. Germline CDR1 reads MNHNY; CDR2 reads SVGAGI (reference sequence). After removal of 6 bases from V and 4 bases from J, the junction contained 22 bases not matched to a gene. Here the CDR3 DNA reads TGTGCCAGCAGCCACGCGGGGTCCGCCGGGACTAGCGGGCTTGGATACGAGCAGTACTTC. Protein: CASSHAGSAGTSGLGYEQYF.

The chain has TRBV29-1 and TRBJ2-3; TRBD1 might be the D (7 bases). Per the germline V gene, CDR1 is SQVTM and CDR2 is ANQGSEA. The CDR3 runs to 13 residues. V was shortened by 7 bases and J by 2 bases, with 13 bases between the two germline ends. The CDR3, as DNA: TGCAGCGACGGAGGGGGCACCACAGATACGCAGTATTTT. Amino acid sequence: CSDGGGTTDTQYF.

The CDR3 DNA sequence: TGCGCCAGCAGCCAACAAAGAGGGACAGCTAACACCGGGGAGCTGTTTTTT. Protein product: CASSQQRGTANTGELFF. V gene TRBV4-1 combines with J gene TRBJ2-2, with 7 bases aligning to TRBD1. This CDR3 is 17 amino acids long. Trimming took 2 bases from V and 2 from J; bases not matched to a gene: 8. Germline CDR1 reads MGHRA; CDR2 reads YSYEKL.

This clone was seen once. The rearrangement links TRBV7-3 to TRBJ1-1; TRBD1 matches at 10 bases. This CDR3 has 15 amino acids. CDR1 SGHTA and CDR2 FQGTGA come from the germline V gene. Unmatched junction bases numbered 7, after V lost 3 bases and J lost 6 bases. CDR3 in amino acids: CASSFSGTGEAEAFF. In DNA, the CDR3 is TGTGCCAGCAGCTTCTCCGGGACAGGGGAGGCTGAAGCTTTCTTT. Looking up the rest from reference TRBV7-3 and TRBJ1-1 gives the full variable domain: GAGVSQTPSNKVTEKGKYVELRCDPISGHTALYWYRQSLGQGPEFLIYFQGTGAADDSGLPNDRFFAVRPEGSVSTLKIQRTERGDSAVYLCASSFSGTGEAEAFFGQGTRLTVV.

With respect to this clone: One end of the junction is discordant with germline, which a read error may explain. V is TRBV27 and J is TRBJ1-1; unclear D gene. From germline, CDR1 is MNHEY and CDR2 SMNVEV (reference sequence). The CDR3 extends over 13 amino acids. CDR3 sequence (DNA): TGTGCCAGCAGTTTATCGGATAGGCAGCTCCGGAGTTTT. Amino acid sequence: CASSLSDRQLRSF.

This sequence joins TRBV7-9 and TRBJ1-5; TRBD1 is a possible D gene (5 bases). Trimming left V 5 bases short and J 3 bases short, with 14 bases between. This CDR3 region has 15 residues. CDR1 is SEHNR and CDR2 is FQNEAQ in the germline V gene (reference sequence). The CDR3, as DNA: TGTGCCAGCAGCGAGACCGACAGACTCAATCAGCCCCAGCATTTT. Its translation is CASSETDRLNQPQHF.

For the CDR3, the DNA is TGTGCCAGCAGTGGACCGGGACAGGGTAACTATGGCTACACCTTC. This gives the protein CASSGPGQGNYGYTF. V and J are TRBV2 and TRBJ1-2; 9 positions match TRBD1. The CDR3 is made up of 15 amino acids. The germline V gene encodes CDR1 SNHLY and CDR2 FYNNEI. After removal of 4 bases from V and 1 base from J, the junction contained 4 bases not matched to a gene.

V usage is TRBV4-2 and J usage is TRBJ1-2, with D perhaps matching TRBD1 (6 bases). Between the trimmed V and J ends, which lost 0 bases and 10 bases, there was a span of 15 bases. The CDR3 totals 14 residues. Germline CDR1 and CDR2: LGHNA and YNFKEQ. CDR3: CASSQEGGRSSYTF. In DNA form, the CDR3 reads TGTGCCAGCAGCCAAGAAGGGGGACGATCCTCCTACACCTTC.

The rearrangement joins TRBV28 to TRBJ1-2; perhaps TRBD1 as D (6 bases). Germline CDR1 MDHEN, CDR2 SYDVKM. The CDR3 is made up of 14 amino acids. CDR3 in DNA: TGTGCTCTGCGGCCAGGGGCCCCTAACTATGGCTACACCTTC. This codes for CALRPGAPNYGYTF.

This clone was detected only once. The chain employs TRBV27 and TRBJ1-4; D gene unclear. Per germline, CDR1 MNHEY and CDR2 SMNVEV (reference sequence). The ends were cut back, 0 bases at V and 4 bases at J, with 9 bases in the middle. The CDR3 has 15 amino acids. As DNA, the CDR3 is TGTGCCAGCAGTTTATCTCGGAGGGTTAATGAAAAACTGTTTTTT. It encodes CASSLSRRVNEKLFF.

With respect to this clone: At one end, the junction sequence differs from germline, possibly due to a read error. Other DNA sequences from this sample encode an identical CDR3 as well. The gene calls are TRBV7-8 and TRBJ2-7; TRBD1 aligns across 7 bases. This CDR3 comprises 15 residues. CDR1 SGHVS and CDR2 FQNEAQ come from the germline V gene. CDR3 DNA sequence: TGTGCCAGTAGCTTATGGGACAGCGCCCCGGTCGAGCAGTACTTC. Its protein product is CASSLWDSAPVEQYF. Based on the CDR3 plus reference TRBV7-8 and TRBJ2-7, the full variable domain is GAGVSQSPRYKVAKRGQDVALRCDPISGHVSLFWYQQALGQGPEFLTYFQNEAQLDKSGLPSDRFFAERPEGSVSTLKIQRTQQEDSAVYLCASSLWDSAPVEQYFGPGTRLTVT.

The chain recombines TRBV5-6 with TRBJ2-3, with 7 positions matching TRBD1. Germline V lookup: CDR1 SGHDT, CDR2 YYEEEE. There are 15 residues in the CDR3. V gave up 4 bases and J gave up 2 bases; unmatched junction bases: 7. The CDR3 sequence: CASSPGQPHTDTQYF. CDR3 DNA: TGTGCCAGCAGCCCGGGACAGCCCCACACAGATACGCAGTATTTT.

This clone was seen once. The chain is built from TRBV6-5 and TRBJ1-3; 9 bases align to TRBD1. The CDR3 covers 15 residues. V dropped 2 bases and J dropped 2; count of bases not matched to a gene: 1. The germline CDR1 and CDR2 sequences are MNHEY and SVGAGI. CDR3 region: CASSYDRGAGNTIYF. Here the CDR3 DNA reads TGTGCCAGCAGTTACGACAGGGGGGCTGGAAACACCATATATTTT.

The V call is TRBV7-9, the J call TRBJ2-5, with 7 bases identical to TRBD1. The CDR3 covers 15 residues. Looked up from germline, CDR1 is SEHNR and CDR2 is FQNEAQ (reference sequence). The trim removed 1 base at V and 1 base at J, leaving 3 bases unmatched. CDR3 coding DNA: TGTGCCAGCAGCTTAGGGGGACAGATCCAAGAGACCCAGTACTTC. Amino acids: CASSLGGQIQETQYF.

The chain links TRBV7-7 to TRBJ2-5; 11 bases fit TRBD2. Looked up from germline, CDR1 is SSHAT and CDR2 is FNYEAQ (reference sequence). The J segment lost 5 bases and the V segment lost 5 bases, leaving 7 bases of the junction unmatched. The CDR3 is 15 residues long. The CDR3 loop reads CASSLSGRAGETQYF. Here the CDR3 DNA reads TGTGCCAGCAGCCTTAGCGGGAGGGCCGGTGAGACCCAGTACTTC.

The chain uses TRBV5-5 and TRBJ2-1; 7 nucleotides agree with TRBD1. The CDR3 extends over 15 amino acids. Germline CDR1 reads SGHKS; CDR2 reads YYEKEE (reference sequence). V shed 0 bases and J 5 bases; nucleotides not matched to a gene: 5. DNA of the CDR3: TGTGCCAGCAGCTTGGGCAGGGGGTCAGACAATGAGCAGTTCTTC. Its protein product is CASSLGRGSDNEQFF.

The chain has TRBV5-1 and TRBJ2-3; 9 nucleotides match TRBD2. There are 17 residues in the CDR3. V shed 0 bases, J shed 4 bases, and the junction held 9 bases outside the gene matches. Germline V gives CDR1 SGHRS, CDR2 YFSETQ. CDR3 coding DNA: TGCGCCAGCAGCTTGGGGGCTAGCGGGATCGGGGCAGATACGCAGTATTTT. This gives the protein CASSLGASGIGADTQYF.

This clone was counted only a few times. The chain links TRBV7-6 to TRBJ1-6; D remains unclear. The V gene lost 4 bases and the J gene lost 8 bases, with 6 bases spanning the gap. CDR3 size: 12 residues. Germline values: CDR1 SGHVS, CDR2 FNYEAQ. In DNA, the CDR3 is TGTGCCAGCAGCTCAGGTTATTCACCCCTCCACTTT. Translating it yields CASSSGYSPLHF.

For the CDR3, the DNA is TGTGCCAGCAGCCTTACTAGCGGGAATCCCCGGGGTGCCGAGACCCAGTACTTC. It specifies CASSLTSGNPRGAETQYF. The V call is TRBV3-1 (or the pseudogene TRBV3-2), the J call TRBJ2-5; TRBD2 aligns across 10 bases. With 4 bases clipped from V and 5 bases from J, the junction kept 16 bases outside the gene matches. CDR3 length equals 18 residues. Germline values: CDR1 LGHDT, CDR2 YNNKEL (reference sequence).

V gene TRBV21-1 combines with J gene TRBJ2-7; TRBD2 was called by the table and not checked on the DNA. TRBV21-1 corresponds to a pseudogene. The CDR3 sequence is 16 residues long. The CDR3: CASSKGGTSGLAVWYV. The CDR3 bases are TGTGCCAGCAGCAAAGGAGGGACTAGCGGCCTCGCCGTGTGGTACGTC.

The rearrangement uses TRBV2 and TRBJ2-1; 9 bases are a match to TRBD1. The CDR3 has 14 amino acids. Losses at the gene ends were 6 bases for V and 3 bases for J; bases not matched to a gene: 3. Germline V gives CDR1 SNHLY, CDR2 FYNNEI. In DNA, the CDR3 is TGTGCCAGCAGGGGGACAGGGCACTACAATGAGCAGTTCTTC. Residues: CASRGTGHYNEQFF.

Only one count was recorded for this clone. The rearrangement joins TRBV7-2 to TRBJ2-3; D is unresolved. Germline V gene data show CDR1 as SGHTA and CDR2 as FQGNSA. V lost 1 base and J lost 2, with 7 bases in between. The CDR3 runs to 14 residues. The DNA for the CDR3 is TGTGCCAGCAGCTTAGTGGCAGACACAGATACGCAGTATTTT. It translates to CASSLVADTDTQYF.

The V gene is TRBV25-1, the J gene TRBJ2-1; a weak D match, TRBD2 (5 bases). Trimming left V 6 bases short and J 4 bases short, with 10 bases between. CDR1 and CDR2 from the germline V gene are MGHDK and SYGVNS. The CDR3 runs 13 residues. This chain's CDR3 is CASRGREYNEQFF. CDR3 coding DNA: TGTGCCAGCAGAGGACGGGAATACAATGAGCAGTTCTTC.

The chain is built from TRBV6-6 and TRBJ1-6; 11 nucleotides agree with TRBD1. Germline V gene sequence: CDR1 MNHNY, CDR2 SVGAGI (reference sequence). V shed 1 base and J 9 bases; nucleotides not matched to a gene: 5. The CDR3 length is 16 residues. The CDR3 reads CASSYYGDRGSSPLHF. DNA for the CDR3: TGTGCCAGCAGTTACTATGGGGACAGGGGGAGTTCACCCCTCCACTTT.

The chain has TRBV30 and TRBJ1-1, with D tentatively TRBD1 (5 bases). The V end lost 3 bases, the J end lost 6 bases, and 14 bases lay between the germline ends. The CDR3 has 13 residues. Germline V lookup: CDR1 GTSNPN, CDR2 SVGIG (reference sequence). Here the CDR3 DNA reads TGTGCCTGGAGCAGGGTTAGAGGCGCTGAAGCTTTCTTT. Protein product: CAWSRVRGAEAFF.

The gene calls are TRBV19 and TRBJ1-1; D is ambiguous. Germline V gene lookup returns CDR1 LNHDA and CDR2 SQIVND (reference sequence). Trimming cost V 6 bases and J 0 bases, with 11 bases left between them. CDR3 length equals 14 residues. The CDR3 DNA is TGTGCCAGTAGCCCATCCCGGTTGAACACTGAAGCTTTCTTT. Its translation is CASSPSRLNTEAFF.

This clone was recorded only once. The chain links TRBV5-1 to TRBJ2-7, with TRBD1 matching over 10 bases. Looked up from germline, CDR1 is SGHRS and CDR2 is YFSETQ. V lost 3 bases and J lost 1; bases outside the gene matches: 4. The CDR3 runs to 15 residues. CDR3 sequence: CASSSGTGVSYEQYF. CDR3 nucleotide sequence: TGCGCCAGCAGCTCCGGGACAGGGGTTTCCTACGAGCAGTACTTC.

The chain has TRBV5-6 and TRBJ1-5; TRBD1 agrees at 7 bases. The CDR3 covers 15 residues. The V gene end was trimmed by 0 bases and the J gene end by 9 bases; junction bases not matched to a gene: 9. Germline loops: CDR1 SGHDT, CDR2 YYEEEE. As DNA, the CDR3 is TGTGCCAGCAGCTTGGGGGAGACAGGGCTTGGGCCCCAGCATTTT. This sequence encodes CASSLGETGLGPQHF.

The genes are TRBV7-7 and TRBJ2-5; TRBD2 agrees at 7 bases. Losses at the gene ends were 5 bases for V and 5 bases for J; bases not matched to a gene: 17. The CDR3 length is 17 residues. Germline V gives CDR1 SSHAT, CDR2 FNYEAQ (reference sequence). The CDR3 bases are TGTGCCAGCAGCCCTCGGGGGGAGGGCCGTCTGAGGGAGACCCAGTACTTC. Encoded protein: CASSPRGEGRLRETQYF.

The genes are TRBV6-4 and TRBJ2-1, with D maybe TRBD2 (5 bases). V was trimmed by 2 bases and J by 6 bases, leaving 17 bases between them. Germline V lookup: CDR1 MRHNA, CDR2 SNTAGT. CDR3 length equals 16 residues. CDR3 region: CASSDVGGSYFNEQFF. CDR3 sequence (DNA): TGTGCCAGCAGTGACGTTGGCGGGTCATATTTCAATGAGCAGTTCTTC.